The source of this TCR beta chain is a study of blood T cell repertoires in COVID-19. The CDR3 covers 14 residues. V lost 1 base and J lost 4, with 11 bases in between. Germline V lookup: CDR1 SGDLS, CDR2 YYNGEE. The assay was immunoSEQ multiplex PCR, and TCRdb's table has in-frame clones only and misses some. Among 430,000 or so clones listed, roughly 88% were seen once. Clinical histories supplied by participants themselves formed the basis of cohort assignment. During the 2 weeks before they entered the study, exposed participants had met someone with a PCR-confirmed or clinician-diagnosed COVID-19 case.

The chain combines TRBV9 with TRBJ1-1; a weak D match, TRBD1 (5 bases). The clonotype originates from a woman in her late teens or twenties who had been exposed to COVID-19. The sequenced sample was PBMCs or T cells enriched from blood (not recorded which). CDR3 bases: TGTGCCAGCAGCGTACATCAGGGTCCCACTGAAGCTTTCTTT. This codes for CASSVHQGPTEAFF.